This T cell receptor beta chain derives from a study of blood T cell repertoires in COVID-19. Whole-study context: Both acute and convalescent COVID-19 samples were obtained from the United States, Italy and Spain.

Trimming took 0 bases from V and 6 from J; bases not matched to a gene: 4. The CDR3 is 14 residues long. Germline CDR1 is SGHRS and CDR2 is YFSETQ. In the original processing: Reference gene primer amplification gave nucleated cell count estimates. The repertoire was sequenced with immunoSEQ multiplex PCR; TCRdb's copy has only in-frame clones and lacks some. That table supplies the V and J calls and clone size; D and trimming were determined from the DNA. The table lists 200,000 to 250,000 clones, about 84% of them singletons, with over 6.5% in the top ten. This clone was observed a handful of times.

The chain employs TRBV5-1 and TRBJ1-2, with 8 bases lining up with TRBD1. The source material was peripheral blood. The sequence was collected from a woman older than 75 with COVID-19, enrolled during active disease. DNA for the CDR3: TGCGCCAGCAGCTTGGATGGACAGGGTGATGGCTACACCTTC. Its protein product is CASSLDGQGDGYTF.